The 21 T cell receptor beta chains reported below all come from one sample, sequenced in a study of read filtering for tumor transcriptome and immune sequencing. This library used approximately 0.4 ug RNA and molecular barcoded adaptors spanning alpha/delta and beta/gamma chains. TCRdb re-analysed the reads in MiXCR, keeping a single row per CDR3 protein. Here the sample spans 15,000 or so distinct CDR3 sequences, 20% being singletons. Sequenced material: a population of CD138-negative cells sorted from bone marrow. The receptors here all came from a donor at least 40 years old with multiple myeloma.

This clonotype has ten or more counts. The chain combines TRBV5-1 with TRBJ2-1, with D perhaps matching TRBD2 (7 bases). V was pared by 4 bases and J by 5 bases, with 16 bases between. The CDR3 is made up of 15 amino acids. Germline CDR1 is SGHRS and CDR2 is YFSETQ. In DNA form, the CDR3 reads TGCGCCAGCAGCAGGGGGGACTATGAGAACAATGAGCAGTTCTTC. Translation gives CASSRGDYENNEQFF.

The chain carries TRBV19 and TRBJ2-7; D ambiguous. This CDR3 contains 15 residues. Germline V gene data show CDR1 as LNHDA and CDR2 as SQIVND (reference sequence). Trimming removed 3 bases from V and 1 base from J, with 13 bases in between. The CDR3 loop is CASSMRGFASYEQYF. CDR3 bases: TGTGCCAGTAGTATGCGAGGTTTCGCTTCCTACGAGCAGTACTTC.

As to this clonotype: This may stem from a read error, because a much larger clone lies one nucleotide away. The V call is TRBV7-9, the J call TRBJ2-3; D may be TRBD2 (5 bases). The V gene lost 0 bases and the J gene lost 4 bases, with 11 bases spanning the gap. CDR1 is SEHNR, CDR2 FQNEAQ, per germline (reference sequence). The CDR3 sequence is 15 residues long. CDR3 residues: CASSLAISAADTQYF. In DNA, the CDR3 is TGTGCCAGCAGCTTAGCGATTAGCGCAGCAGATACGCAGTATTTT.

This clonotype was found many times. The rearrangement links TRBV19 to TRBJ2-1, with 7 bases matching TRBD1. This CDR3 is 13 amino acids long. V shed 4 bases and J 10 bases; nucleotides not matched to a gene: 7. Germline CDR1 reads LNHDA; CDR2 reads SQIVND (reference sequence). For the CDR3, the DNA is TGTGCCAGTAGTACGACAGGGAGCGGCGAGCAGTTCTTC. It is translated as CASSTTGSGEQFF.

This clonotype has at least ten counts. V is TRBV15 and J is TRBJ2-1; TRBD2 agrees at 7 bases. With V trimmed by 0 bases and J by 2 bases, 4 bases remained unmatched. This CDR3 has 16 residues. Germline loops: CDR1 LNHNV, CDR2 YYDKDF (reference sequence). DNA of the CDR3: TGTGCCACCAGCAGAGATCGAGGGAGGGCCTACAATGAGCAGTTCTTC. Translation: CATSRDRGRAYNEQFF.

This clonotype was seen ten or more times. V is TRBV14 and J is TRBJ1-1; 7 nucleotides match TRBD1. This CDR3 spans 16 amino acids. V gave up 1 base and J gave up 0 bases; unmatched junction bases: 5. Germline CDR1 reads SGHDN; CDR2 reads FVKESK. The CDR3 sequence is CASSQGGGRVNTEAFF. DNA for the CDR3: TGTGCCAGCAGCCAAGGAGGGGGCAGGGTGAACACTGAAGCTTTCTTT.

In this sample, this clonotype turned up many times. The rearrangement uses TRBV5-4 and TRBJ2-3; D is uncertain. V dropped 4 bases and J dropped 4 bases, with 10 bases sitting between them. In germline, CDR1 is SGHNT, CDR2 YYREEE (reference sequence). The CDR3 totals 13 residues. In DNA form, the CDR3 reads TGTGCCAGCAGCCCCGGATCCTCAGATACGCAGTATTTT. Translation gives CASSPGSSDTQYF.

This clonotype was seen repeatedly, ten times or more. The CDR3 reads CASSLPPLGSGNPDTQYF. In DNA, the CDR3 is TGTGCCAGCAGTCTCCCCCCCTTGGGTAGCGGGAACCCAGATACGCAGTATTTT. The V and J genes are TRBV12-3 or TRBV12-4 and TRBJ2-3, with 8 bases lining up with TRBD2. CDR3 size: 18 residues. The trim removed 5 bases at V and 4 bases at J, leaving 17 bases unmatched.

As regards this clonotype: It differs at one base from a far larger clone, so likely a read error. The CDR3 loop is CASHFRSGQLSTGELFF. Written as DNA, the CDR3 is TGTGCCAGCCATTTCAGGTCGGGACAGCTTAGCACCGGGGAGCTGTTTTTT. The chain links TRBV6-1 to TRBJ2-2, with 7 bases that match TRBD1. The CDR3 covers 17 residues. J lost 4 bases, V lost 8 bases, and 16 bases had no gene match. Germline CDR1 reads MNHNS; CDR2 reads SASEGT.

The table lists this clonotype with a few counts. This sequence joins TRBV5-1 and TRBJ2-7, with 10 positions matching TRBD2. Germline V lookup: CDR1 SGHRS, CDR2 YFSETQ. This CDR3 contains 13 residues. V was pared by 1 base and J by 12 bases, with 7 bases of the junction left unmatched. CDR3 protein: CASSLRLAGDLYF. CDR3 sequence (DNA): TGCGCCAGCAGCTTGAGGCTAGCGGGAGACCTGTACTTC. Full variable domain (remainder filled in from reference TRBV5-1 and TRBJ2-7): KAGVTQTPRYLIKTRGQQVTLSCSPISGHRSVSWYQQTPGQGLQFLFEYFSETQRNKGNFPGRFSGRQFSNSRSEMNVSTLELGDSALYLCASSLRLAGDLYFGPGTRLTVT.

This chain connects TRBV7-2 to TRBJ2-3, with D tentatively TRBD2 (6 bases). This CDR3 has 15 residues. The ends were cut back, 3 bases at V and 0 bases at J, with 10 bases in the middle. The germline gives CDR1 SGHTA, CDR2 FQGNSA. The DNA for the CDR3 is TGTGCCAGCAGCTTCGCCGGGACTAGCACAGATACGCAGTATTTT. Residues: CASSFAGTSTDTQYF.

V and J are TRBV19 and TRBJ2-1, with unresolved D. The CDR3 is 18 amino acids. V was clipped by 3 bases and J by 13 bases, with 31 bases between them. Germline values: CDR1 LNHDA, CDR2 SQIVND (reference sequence). CDR3 loop: CASSIDRSRSQGLPKQFF. Here the CDR3 DNA reads TGTGCCAGTAGTATTGACCGAAGTCGGTCCCAAGGGCTCCCTAAACAGTTCTTC.

This clonotype was recorded only once. This chain joins TRBV29-1 and TRBJ1-1; D gene unclear. The germline CDR1 and CDR2 sequences are SQVTM and ANQGSEA. The CDR3 sequence is 14 residues long. V lost 0 bases and J 5 bases, leaving 13 bases between the germline ends. CDR3 bases: TGCAGCGTTGAAGATCAGGCTGCCCGGACTGAAGCTTTCTTT. It codes for CSVEDQAARTEAFF.

This clonotype was picked up many times. The CDR3: CASSGRSGGYYNEQFF. CDR3 nucleotide sequence: TGTGCCAGCAGTGGCCGTTCGGGGGGGTACTACAATGAGCAGTTCTTC. V usage is TRBV2 and J usage is TRBJ2-1; TRBD2 agrees at 8 bases. Germline trimming cut 4 bases from V and 3 bases from J; bases unmatched to any gene: 8. CDR1 SNHLY and CDR2 FYNNEI come from the germline V gene. CDR3 size: 16 residues.

This clonotype showed up many times. The rearrangement uses TRBV5-5 and TRBJ2-1; 10 bases line up with TRBD1. CDR3 length equals 16 residues. The V and J ends lost 6 bases and 4 bases, in that order; junction bases with no gene match: 10. Germline V gene sequence: CDR1 SGHKS, CDR2 YYEKEE (reference sequence). The DNA for the CDR3 is TGTGCCAGCACCGTTCGGGGGGGACAGGGGTACAATGAGCAGTTCTTC. This sequence encodes CASTVRGGQGYNEQFF.

This clonotype was found many times. This chain joins TRBV12-5 and TRBJ2-1; D is unclear. Trimming cost V 2 bases and J 5 bases, with 13 bases left between them. The length of the CDR3 is 15 residues. Germline CDR1 reads LGHNT; CDR2 reads FRNRAP. CDR3 coding DNA: TGTGCTAGTGGTTTGTGGCAGGAGAACCACAATGAGCAGTTCTTC. Encoded protein: CASGLWQENHNEQFF.

The chain employs TRBV6-1 and TRBJ2-7, with a weak D call TRBD2 (5 bases). Germline V gives CDR1 MNHNS, CDR2 SASEGT. Trimming cost V 6 bases and J 2 bases, with 11 bases left between them. The CDR3 loop spans 13 amino acids. The CDR3 coding sequence is TGTGCCAGCAGCGACGGGAACACCTACGAGCAGTACTTC. Its translation: CASSDGNTYEQYF.

This clonotype came up many times. The chain has TRBV5-1 and TRBJ2-7, with D tentatively TRBD1 (6 bases). The CDR3 is made up of 14 amino acids. Germline CDR1 is SGHRS and CDR2 is YFSETQ. V gave up 3 bases and J gave up 0 bases, with 10 bases separating them. The CDR3 nucleotides are TGCGCCAGCAGCTCCGGACAGTACTCCTACGAGCAGTACTTC. Encoded protein: CASSSGQYSYEQYF.

There are a few counts of this clonotype. CDR3 bases: TGCAGTGCTAGAGATCAAGGAGCGGGAGGGCTTTTAGATACGCAGTATTTT. Its translation is CSARDQGAGGLLDTQYF. This sequence joins TRBV20-1 and TRBJ2-3, with TRBD2 matching 10 bases. The junction had 11 bases not matched to a gene; V was cut back by 0 bases and J by 5 bases. The CDR3 is 17 amino acids. CDR1 DFQATT and CDR2 SNEGSKA come from the germline V gene (reference sequence).

In its sample, this clonotype was seen a few times. This chain connects TRBV20-1 to TRBJ1-2, with a possible D match to TRBD1 (5 bases). Trimming took 6 bases from V and 7 from J, leaving 18 bases between them. The CDR3 is 13 residues long. Germline CDR1 DFQATT, CDR2 SNEGSKA (reference sequence). The CDR3 nucleotides read TGCAGTGCCTTGGGGTTGGAGACAGCTGGCTACACCTTC. Translating gives CSALGLETAGYTF.

This clonotype occurred many times. This chain uses TRBV29-1 with TRBJ2-3; D gene uncertain. The CDR3 has 15 amino acids. The ends were cut back, 0 bases at V and 0 bases at J, with 10 bases in the middle. In germline, CDR1 is SQVTM, CDR2 ANQGSEA. CDR3 DNA: TGCAGCGTTGAAGATCTACCAGGTAGCACAGATACGCAGTATTTT. This translates into CSVEDLPGSTDTQYF.